This entry concerns a single T cell receptor beta chain. Its target is not known. The data were taken from a study of OX40 agonist ivuxolimab in advanced cancers. About the research overall: Ivuxolimab is an agonistic anti-OX40 (CD134) antibody, and patients were treated with it. Patients were treated with intravenous ivuxolimab, dosed at 0.01 to 10 mg/kg and infused every 2 weeks. General study findings and limits: Averaged across samples, CD8+ T cells carried more expanded clones than CD4+ did.

V was pared by 4 bases and J by 2 bases, with 4 bases of the junction left unmatched. This CDR3 spans 14 amino acids. CDR1 is SGHRS and CDR2 is YFSETQ in the germline V gene. Profiling relied on immunoSEQ multiplex PCR, and the TCRdb table lists in-frame clones only, not all of them. The sample contains more than 55,000 clones, approximately 80% of which appear only once. Patients with a history of autoimmune disease or on systemic immunosuppression were excluded. The sample was CD4+ or CD8+ T cells sorted from blood, taken in a trial of the OX40 agonist ivuxolimab. The TCR was taken from an adult with an advanced solid tumor such as melanoma, head and neck, liver or kidney cancer. The chain couples TRBV5-1 to TRBJ2-3; 7 positions match TRBD2. CDR3 amino acids: CASSTRDYTDTQYF. CDR3 nucleotide sequence: TGCGCCAGCAGCACCCGGGACTACACAGATACGCAGTATTTT.